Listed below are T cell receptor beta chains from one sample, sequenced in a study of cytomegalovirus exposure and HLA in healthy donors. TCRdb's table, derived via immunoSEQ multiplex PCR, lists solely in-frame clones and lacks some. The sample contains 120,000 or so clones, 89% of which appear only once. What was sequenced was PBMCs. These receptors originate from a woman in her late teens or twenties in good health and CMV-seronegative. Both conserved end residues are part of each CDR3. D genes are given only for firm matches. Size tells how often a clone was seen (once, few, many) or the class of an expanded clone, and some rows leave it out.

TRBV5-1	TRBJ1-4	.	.	CASRKQGNEKLFF	TGCGCCAGCAGAAAACAGGGTAATGAAAAACTGTTTTTT
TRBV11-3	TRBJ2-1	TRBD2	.	CASSRADAGGLGEQFF	TGTGCCAGCAGCCGCGCCGACGCGGGAGGGCTGGGTGAGCAGTTCTTC
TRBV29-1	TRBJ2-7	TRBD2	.	CSVEISGRAPYEQYF	TGCAGCGTTGAAATCAGTGGGAGGGCCCCCTACGAGCAGTACTTC
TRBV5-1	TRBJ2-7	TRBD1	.	CASSSIHRTGLSSYEQYF	TGCGCCAGCAGCTCTATACATAGGACAGGGCTTAGCTCCTACGAGCAGTACTTC
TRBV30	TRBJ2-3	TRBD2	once	CAWSVSSGSTDTQYF	TGTGCCTGGAGTGTTTCAAGCGGGAGTACAGATACGCAGTATTTT
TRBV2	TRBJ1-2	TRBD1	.	CASSEESGTGVYGYTF	TGTGCCAGCAGTGAGGAGTCTGGGACAGGGGTCTATGGCTACACCTTC
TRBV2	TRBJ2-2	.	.	CASWGGHTGELFF	TGTGCCAGCTGGGGCGGACACACCGGGGAGCTGTTTTTT
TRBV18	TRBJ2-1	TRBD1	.	CASSPPGQEDNEQFF	TGTGCCAGCTCACCACCGGGACAGGAAGACAATGAGCAGTTCTTC
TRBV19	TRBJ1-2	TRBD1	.	CASTKTGDYGYTF	TGTGCCAGTACCAAGACAGGGGACTATGGCTACACCTTC
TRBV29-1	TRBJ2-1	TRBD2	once	CSVEEASGRVEQFF	TGCAGCGTTGAAGAGGCTAGCGGGAGAGTTGAGCAGTTCTTC
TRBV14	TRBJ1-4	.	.	CASSQGAGEKLFF	TGTGCCAGCAGCCAGGGGGCAGGGGAAAAACTGTTTTTT
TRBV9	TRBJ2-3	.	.	CASSVLAADTQYF	TGTGCCAGCAGCGTATTAGCTGCAGATACGCAGTATTTT
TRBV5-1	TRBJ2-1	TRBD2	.	CASSWLAGTYNEQFF	TGCGCCAGCAGCTGGCTAGCGGGAACCTACAATGAGCAGTTCTTC
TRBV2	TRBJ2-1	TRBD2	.	CASSPGLASYNEQFF	TGTGCCAGCAGTCCGGGACTAGCAAGCTACAATGAGCAGTTCTTC
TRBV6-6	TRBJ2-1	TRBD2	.	CATLSGRAGNEQFF	TGTGCCACCCTTAGCGGGAGGGCCGGGAATGAGCAGTTCTTC
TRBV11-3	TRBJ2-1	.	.	CASSHYVLATSHNEQFF	TGTGCCAGCAGCCATTACGTTCTAGCGACCAGCCACAATGAGCAGTTCTTC
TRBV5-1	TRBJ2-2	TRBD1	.	CASSVDRGDGELFF	TGCGCCAGCAGCGTCGACAGGGGGGACGGGGAGCTGTTTTTT
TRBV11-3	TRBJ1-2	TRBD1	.	CASSPTAGTGTYGYTF	TGTGCCAGCAGCCCAACCGCCGGGACAGGGACCTATGGCTACACCTTC
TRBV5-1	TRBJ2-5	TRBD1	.	CASSYMPDRRGQETQYF	TGCGCCAGCAGCTATATGCCGGACAGGCGCGGGCAAGAGACCCAGTACTTC
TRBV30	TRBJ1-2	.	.	CAWSVGLGPDGYTF	TGTGCCTGGAGTGTAGGGCTGGGGCCTGATGGCTACACCTTC
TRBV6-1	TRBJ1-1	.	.	CASSQAIMAEAFF	TGTGCCAGCAGCCAGGCGATAATGGCTGAAGCTTTCTTT
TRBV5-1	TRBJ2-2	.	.	CASSGWRANTGELFF	TGCGCCAGCAGCGGGTGGCGGGCCAACACCGGGGAGCTGTTTTTT
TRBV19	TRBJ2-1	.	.	CASSIGREGCEQFF	TGTGCCAGTAGTATAGGACGGGAAGGATGTGAGCAGTTCTTC
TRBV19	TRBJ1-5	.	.	CASGRLPTGNQPQHF	TGTGCCAGTGGTAGACTCCCGACGGGCAATCAGCCCCAGCATTTT
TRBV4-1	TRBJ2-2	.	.	CASSHPGMTGELFF	TGCGCCAGCAGCCACCCCGGGATGACCGGGGAGCTGTTTTTT